This T cell receptor beta chain emerged from a study of cytomegalovirus exposure and HLA in healthy donors. PCR used 60 Vbeta primers and 13 Jbeta primers. Assay: immunoSEQ multiplex PCR; the TCRdb copy retains only in-frame clones and omits some. Seen here are nearly 200,000 clones, under 90% observed once, and the top ten hold approximately 0.098%. As regards this clone: Its antigen is not known.

Germline V gene lookup returns CDR1 LNHDA and CDR2 SQIVND (reference sequence). Trimming stripped 11 bases from V and 4 bases from J, with 20 bases between. The CDR3 sequence is 15 residues long. Broader study findings: A list of 150 or so TCR beta chains associated with cytomegalovirus was given.

The sequence derives from a boy aged 2 to 10 in good health and CMV-seronegative. Sequenced sample: PBMCs. The V gene is TRBV19, the J gene TRBJ1-4; TRBD1 is a possible D gene (6 bases). Written as DNA, the CDR3 is TGTGCCTCCTCCGGGGGGGGGCGCGGTAATGAAAAACTGTTTTTT. This gives the protein CASSGGGRGNEKLFF.